The next 26 T cell receptor beta chains were all read from a single sample in a study of T-cell memory formation after mild COVID-19. TCRdb recomputed calls from the 5' RACE reads with MiXCR, one row per CDR3 protein. The table includes about 410,000 distinct CDR3 sequences, 20% to 30% detected once. Input material: PBMCs or a T cell subset sorted from them (not recorded which). These receptors all stem from an adult woman who had mild COVID-19 (a few samples of this study predate the infection). Cell type and time point are not known.

The rearrangement links TRBV29-1 to TRBJ1-2, with 9 bases that match TRBD1. V lost 5 bases to trimming and J lost 4 bases; unmatched junction nucleotides: 5. The CDR3 covers 13 residues. CDR1 is SQVTM and CDR2 is ANQGSEA in the germline V gene. The CDR3 bases are TGCAGCGTTTCCGGACAGGGGAGCTATGGCTACACCTTC. Translated: CSVSGQGSYGYTF.

The chain has TRBV9 and TRBJ1-1; the D gene is possibly TRBD1 (6 bases). Per the germline V gene, CDR1 is SGDLS and CDR2 is YYNGEE. V lost 4 bases to trimming and J lost 6 bases, with 10 bases between them. The CDR3 runs 12 residues. CDR3 protein: CASSLGQSEAFF. CDR3 nucleotide sequence: TGTGCCAGCAGCTTAGGACAGTCTGAAGCTTTCTTT.

The rearrangement joins TRBV18 to TRBJ2-1; 10 bases are a match to TRBD2. CDR1 is KGHSH and CDR2 is LQKENI in the germline V gene. The CDR3 sequence is 17 residues long. Unmatched junction bases numbered 5, after V lost 3 bases and J lost 0 bases. CDR3 coding DNA: TGTGCCAGCTCACCTCTAGCGGGAGATTTCTCCTACAATGAGCAGTTCTTC. Translated, it gives CASSPLAGDFSYNEQFF.

This clonotype was counted only a few times. The chain joins TRBV12-3 or TRBV12-4 to TRBJ2-2; 8 positions agree with TRBD2. The CDR3 length is 15 residues. The V gene end was trimmed by 10 bases and the J gene end by 8 bases; junction bases not matched to a gene: 15. The CDR3 region has the DNA TGTGCCACCGAAAGGTCCCAGCGGGGGAATGGGGAGCTGTTTTTT. It codes for CATERSQRGNGELFF.

V gene TRBV19 combines with J gene TRBJ1-4; D gene ambiguous. The V gene's germline CDR1 is LNHDA and CDR2 SQIVND (reference sequence). The CDR3 covers 14 residues. V lost 4 bases, J lost 4 bases, and 10 bases lay in between. CDR3 bases: TGTGCCAGTAGTACCGACGTTAGTAATGAAAAACTGTTTTTT. It encodes CASSTDVSNEKLFF.

This clonotype was counted a few times. The gene calls are TRBV5-1 and TRBJ2-3; 14 bases are a match to TRBD2. CDR1 is SGHRS and CDR2 is YFSETQ in the germline V gene. V lost 2 bases and J lost 0; bases outside the gene matches: 8. The CDR3 is 19 amino acids. The CDR3 is CASSFVGTSGGRSTDTQYF. CDR3 sequence (DNA): TGCGCCAGCAGCTTTGTCGGGACTAGCGGGGGCCGTAGCACAGATACGCAGTATTTT.

Only a few counts were recorded for this clonotype. The chain carries TRBV6-2 or TRBV6-3 and TRBJ2-7; D gene unclear. V was trimmed by 1 base and J by 0 bases, leaving 10 bases between them. Per germline, CDR1 MNHEY and CDR2 SVGEGT. This CDR3 has 15 residues. CDR3 DNA sequence: TGTGCCAGCAGTTACTTTTTGGATAACTCCTACGAGCAGTACTTC. Protein product: CASSYFLDNSYEQYF.

This clonotype was seen more than once but under ten times. This chain connects TRBV7-3 to TRBJ1-6; D not resolved. This CDR3 contains 13 residues. The V gene's germline CDR1 is SGHTA and CDR2 FQGTGA. Trimming cost V 4 bases and J 13 bases, with 14 bases left between them. The CDR3 DNA sequence: TGTGCCAGCAGCTCCGGGCCCATGAATCCCCTCCACTTT. Translated, it gives CASSSGPMNPLHF.

Here the CDR3 DNA reads TGTGCCAGCAGCTTAACACTGACAGGGACCGGGGAGCTGTTTTTT. It yields the protein CASSLTLTGTGELFF. This sequence joins TRBV7-3 and TRBJ2-2; 7 bases agree with TRBD1. The junction had 3 bases not matched to a gene; V was cut back by 0 bases and J by 5 bases. Germline V gene lookup returns CDR1 SGHTA and CDR2 FQGTGA. The CDR3 consists of 15 residues.

The chain is built from TRBV20-1 and TRBJ2-3; D remains ambiguous. V shed 3 bases and J shed 2 bases, with 9 bases lying between them. CDR1 DFQATT and CDR2 SNEGSKA come from the germline V gene (reference sequence). The CDR3 loop spans 13 amino acids. CDR3 sequence: CSASVSYTDTQYF. The CDR3 nucleotides read TGCAGTGCTAGTGTTAGTTACACAGATACGCAGTATTTT.

V and J are TRBV15 and TRBJ2-3; 7 bases are shared with TRBD2. From germline, CDR1 is LNHNV and CDR2 YYDKDF (reference sequence). V lost 3 bases to trimming and J lost 1 base; unmatched junction nucleotides: 10. The CDR3 consists of 17 residues. CDR3 nucleotide sequence: TGTGCCACCAGCAGTGTCGGACTAGAAACGGGCACAGATACGCAGTATTTT. Encoded protein: CATSSVGLETGTDTQYF. The full variable domain, in which reference TRBV15 and TRBJ2-3 provide the parts outside the CDR3, is DAMVIQNPRYQVTQFGKPVTLSCSQTLNHNVMYWYQQKSSQAPKLLFHYYDKDFNNEADTPDNFQSRRPNTSFCFLDIRSPGLGDTAMYLCATSSVGLETGTDTQYFGPGTRLTVL.

This clonotype was seen a handful of times. The gene calls are TRBV30 and TRBJ2-7; 8 nucleotides align to TRBD1. Losses at the gene ends were 0 bases for V and 3 bases for J; bases not matched to a gene: 4. The CDR3 sequence is 14 residues long. Looked up from germline, CDR1 is GTSNPN and CDR2 is SVGIG (reference sequence). In DNA form, the CDR3 reads TGTGCCTGGAGTGTAAACACAGGGGGCTACGAGCAGTACTTC. As protein: CAWSVNTGGYEQYF.

The chain links TRBV7-6 to TRBJ2-1; 8 bases are a match to TRBD2. The germline gives CDR1 SGHVS, CDR2 FNYEAQ. Trimming at V came to 5 bases and at J to 7 bases, leaving 13 bases not matched to a gene. This CDR3 is 16 amino acids long. CDR3 sequence reads: CASSTLAGGAGNEQFF. In DNA, the CDR3 is TGTGCCAGCAGCACATTAGCCGGGGGGGCCGGAAATGAGCAGTTCTTC.

Only a few counts were recorded for this clonotype. The genes are TRBV29-1 and TRBJ2-7; 7 positions match TRBD1. The CDR3 contains 14 residues. J lost 0 bases, V lost 7 bases, and 9 bases had no gene match. The germline gives CDR1 SQVTM, CDR2 ANQGSEA. CDR3 bases: TGCAGCGCCCTCAACAGGGGCAGCTCCTACGAGCAGTACTTC. Protein: CSALNRGSSYEQYF.

The DNA of the CDR3 is TGTGCCAGCGGACCACAGGGGACCGGGGAGCTGTTTTTT. Translation: CASGPQGTGELFF. This chain links TRBV7-6 with TRBJ2-2; 7 nucleotides line up with TRBD1. The trim removed 8 bases at V and 5 bases at J, leaving 5 bases unmatched. The CDR3 runs to 13 residues. In germline, CDR1 is SGHVS, CDR2 FNYEAQ.

The chain recombines TRBV9 with TRBJ2-2; D perhaps matches TRBD1 (5 bases). Germline V gene data show CDR1 as SGDLS and CDR2 as YYNGEE. Trimming stripped 6 bases from V and 6 bases from J, with 12 bases between. This CDR3 comprises 13 residues. Here the CDR3 DNA reads TGTGCCAGCACTCACTTAGGGGCCGGGGAGCTGTTTTTT. Its translation is CASTHLGAGELFF. The full variable domain, completed using reference TRBV9 and TRBJ2-2, is DSGVTQTPKHLITATGQRVTLRCSPRSGDLSVYWYQQSLDQGLQFLIQYYNGEERAKGNILERFSAQQFPDLHSELNLSSLELGDSALYFCASTHLGAGELFFGEGSRLTVL.

The chain carries TRBV7-8 and TRBJ2-1; 7 bases are a match to TRBD2. The CDR3 length is 20 residues. Losses at the gene ends were 1 base for V and 3 bases for J; bases not matched to a gene: 18. Germline CDR1 and CDR2: SGHVS and FQNEAQ. The CDR3 spells CASSLEKGSLGREIYNEQFF. The CDR3 DNA reads as TGTGCCAGCAGCTTAGAGAAGGGGAGCCTGGGGCGGGAGATCTACAATGAGCAGTTCTTC. Based on the CDR3 plus reference TRBV7-8 and TRBJ2-1, the full variable domain is GAGVSQSPRYKVAKRGQDVALRCDPISGHVSLFWYQQALGQGPEFLTYFQNEAQLDKSGLPSDRFFAERPEGSVSTLKIQRTQQEDSAVYLCASSLEKGSLGREIYNEQFFGPGTRLTVL.

The rearrangement uses TRBV25-1 and TRBJ1-6, with TRBD1 matching 9 bases. The CDR3 contains 13 residues. Per germline, CDR1 MGHDK and CDR2 SYGVNS. V was clipped by 10 bases and J by 10 bases; unmatched bases: 8. DNA for the CDR3: TGTGCCACCAGGGACAGGGAGGGGTCACCCCTCCACTTT. It is translated as CATRDREGSPLHF. Based on the CDR3 plus reference TRBV25-1 and TRBJ1-6, the full variable domain is EADIYQTPRYLVIGTGKKITLECSQTMGHDKMYWYQQDPGMELHLIHYSYGVNSTEKGDLSSESTVSRIRTEHFPLTLESARPSHTSQYLCATRDREGSPLHFGNGTRLTVT.

V usage is TRBV30 and J usage is TRBJ1-5; 9 nucleotides match TRBD1. With V trimmed by 2 bases and J by 1 base, 12 bases remained unmatched. Germline values: CDR1 GTSNPN, CDR2 SVGIG (reference sequence). CDR3 length equals 18 residues. In DNA form, the CDR3 reads TGTGCCTGGAGTCCACGCCTCGGACAGGGGCCCAGCAATCAGCCCCAGCATTTT. Its translation is CAWSPRLGQGPSNQPQHF.

This clonotype was recorded many times. The chain employs TRBV24-1 and TRBJ2-1, with 7 bases aligning to TRBD2. Germline V lookup: CDR1 KGHDR, CDR2 SFDVKD. V was clipped by 9 bases and J by 2 bases; unmatched bases: 6. The CDR3 is made up of 14 amino acids. This CDR3 reads CATRPGGPYNEQFF. The DNA for the CDR3 is TGTGCCACCCGGCCGGGGGGACCCTACAATGAGCAGTTCTTC.

This clonotype was seen more than once but under ten times. This chain uses TRBV6-9 with TRBJ2-5, with 13 bases fitting TRBD2. Germline V CDR1 and CDR2: MNHGY, SVAAGI. V lost 6 bases, J lost 5 bases, and 15 bases stayed unmatched. There are 18 residues in the CDR3. CDR3 DNA: TGTGCCAGCAGATACGGGACTAGCGGGAAAAATATAGTTGAGACCCAGTACTTC. Translating gives CASRYGTSGKNIVETQYF.

The chain is built from TRBV12-3 or TRBV12-4 and TRBJ2-5; TRBD2 matches 13 bases. CDR3 length equals 15 residues. The trim removed 4 bases at V and 5 bases at J, leaving 4 bases unmatched. Written as DNA, the CDR3 is TGTGCCAGCAGTTCCTGGACTAGCGGGAGTGAGACCCAGTACTTC. Protein: CASSSWTSGSETQYF.

This clonotype was picked up a small number of times. CDR3 region: CASSLTGGSGETQYF. The CDR3 bases are TGTGCCAGCAGCTTAACTGGAGGTAGTGGAGAGACCCAGTACTTC. The rearrangement joins TRBV7-8 to TRBJ2-5; tentatively, D is TRBD2 (5 bases). The V end was cut by 2 bases, the J end by 4 bases, with 14 bases between. The CDR3 covers 15 residues. Germline lookup yields CDR1 SGHVS and CDR2 FQNEAQ.

The rearrangement joins TRBV29-1 to TRBJ2-6; a weak D match, TRBD2 (5 bases). This CDR3 comprises 17 residues. Trimming left V 0 bases short and J 3 bases short, with 15 bases between. Per germline, CDR1 SQVTM and CDR2 ANQGSEA. The CDR3 coding sequence is TGCAGCGTTGAAGATCTAAAGGGAGTGAGTGGGGCCAACGTCCTGACTTTC. Protein sequence: CSVEDLKGVSGANVLTF.

This clonotype was seen more than once but under ten times. The V call is TRBV6-2 or TRBV6-3, the J call TRBJ2-1; 15 bases line up with TRBD2. The CDR3 loop spans 16 amino acids. V shed 5 bases and J 7 bases; nucleotides not matched to a gene: 6. Germline CDR1 reads MNHEY; CDR2 reads SVGEGT. The CDR3 is CASSNRTSGRGNEQFF. CDR3 in DNA: TGTGCCAGCAGTAACCGGACTAGCGGGAGGGGGAATGAGCAGTTCTTC.

This clonotype was counted ten times or more. The rearrangement links TRBV5-5 to TRBJ2-7; D is ambiguous. V lost 2 bases to trimming and J lost 0 bases, with 0 bases between them. Per the germline V gene, CDR1 is SGHKS and CDR2 is YYEKEE (reference sequence). The CDR3 contains 11 residues. In DNA, the CDR3 is TGTGCCAGCAGCTTCTCCTACGAGCAGTACTTC. This encodes CASSFSYEQYF. Combining the CDR3 with reference TRBV5-5 and TRBJ2-7 gives the whole variable domain DAGVTQSPTHLIKTRGQQVTLRCSPISGHKSVSWYQQVLGQGPQFIFQYYEKEERGRGNFPDRFSARQFPNYSSELNVNALLLGDSALYLCASSFSYEQYFGPGTRLTVT.